The 2 T cell receptor beta chains reported below all come from one sample, sequenced in a study of blood T cell repertoires in COVID-19. Sequencing used immunoSEQ multiplex PCR; TCRdb keeps in-frame clones, though not all of them. In the table there are about 83,000 clones, around 90% of which are singletons. The sequenced material came from peripheral blood. Receptor source: a woman aged 50 to 60 with active or convalescent COVID-19.

V gene TRBV5-4 combines with J gene TRBJ2-2; 8 bases agree with TRBD2. CDR1 is SGHNT and CDR2 is YYREEE in the germline V gene (reference sequence). The CDR3 is made up of 14 amino acids. Trimming cost V 6 bases and J 3 bases; bases outside gene matches: 4. The CDR3 coding sequence is TGTGCCAGCACCCCGGGGGGGTACACCGGGGAGCTGTTTTTT. Encoded protein: CASTPGGYTGELFF.

V usage is TRBV6-2 or TRBV6-3 and J usage is TRBJ1-5; 7 nucleotides match TRBD1. V trimming: 6 bases; J trimming: 1 base; junction bases outside the gene matches: 6. Per germline, CDR1 MNHEY and CDR2 SVGEGT. The CDR3 length is 15 residues. CDR3: CASSEGAWSNQPQHF. Written as DNA, the CDR3 is TGTGCCAGCAGCGAGGGGGCTTGGAGCAATCAGCCCCAGCATTTT.